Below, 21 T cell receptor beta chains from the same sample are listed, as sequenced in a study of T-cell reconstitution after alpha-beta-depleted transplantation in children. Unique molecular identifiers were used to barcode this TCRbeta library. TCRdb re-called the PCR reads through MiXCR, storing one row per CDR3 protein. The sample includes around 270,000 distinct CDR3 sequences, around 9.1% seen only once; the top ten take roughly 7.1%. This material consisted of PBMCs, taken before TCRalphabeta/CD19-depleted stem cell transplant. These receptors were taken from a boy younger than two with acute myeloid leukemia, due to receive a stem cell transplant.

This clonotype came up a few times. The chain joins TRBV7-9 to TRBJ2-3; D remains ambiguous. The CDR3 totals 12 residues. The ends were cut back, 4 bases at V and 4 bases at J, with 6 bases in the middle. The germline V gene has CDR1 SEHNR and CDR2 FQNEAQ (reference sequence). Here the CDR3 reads CASSSWADTQYF. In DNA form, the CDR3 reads TGTGCCAGCAGCTCGTGGGCAGATACGCAGTATTTT.

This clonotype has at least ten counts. As DNA, the CDR3 is TGCAGTGCCCTCCCCGGGACAGGAGGATACGAGCAGTACTTC. Encoded protein: CSALPGTGGYEQYF. The chain combines TRBV20-1 with TRBJ2-7; 8 bases agree with TRBD1. With 6 bases clipped from V and 4 bases from J, the junction kept 11 bases outside the gene matches. Germline CDR1 and CDR2: DFQATT and SNEGSKA (reference sequence). The CDR3 spans 14 residues.

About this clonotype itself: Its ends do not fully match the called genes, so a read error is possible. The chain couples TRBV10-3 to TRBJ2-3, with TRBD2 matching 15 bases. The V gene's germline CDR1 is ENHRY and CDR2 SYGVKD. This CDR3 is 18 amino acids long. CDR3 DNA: TGTACCATCAGTAGACCGGGACTAGCGGGGGGACGGACAGATACGCAGTATTTT. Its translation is CTISRPGLAGGRTDTQYF.

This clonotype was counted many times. In DNA form, the CDR3 reads TGTGCCAGCTCACCTTCCAGAGAGGAGACCCAGTACTTC. This sequence encodes CASSPSREETQYF. The chain recombines TRBV18 with TRBJ2-5, with no clear D. CDR1 is KGHSH, CDR2 LQKENI, per germline. The CDR3 runs 13 residues. V lost 3 bases and J 5 bases, leaving 10 bases between the germline ends. Looking up the rest from reference TRBV18 and TRBJ2-5 gives the full variable domain: NAGVMQNPRHLVRRRGQEARLRCSPMKGHSHVYWYRQLPEEGLKFMVYLQKENIIDESGMPKERFSAEFPKEGPSILRIQQVVRGDSAAYFCASSPSREETQYFGPGTRLLVL.

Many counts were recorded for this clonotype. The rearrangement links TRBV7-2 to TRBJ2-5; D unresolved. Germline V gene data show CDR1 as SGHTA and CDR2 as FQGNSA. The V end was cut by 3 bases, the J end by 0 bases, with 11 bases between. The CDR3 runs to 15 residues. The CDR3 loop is CASSLIKWNQETQYF. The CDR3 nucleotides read TGTGCCAGCAGCTTGATAAAATGGAACCAAGAGACCCAGTACTTC.

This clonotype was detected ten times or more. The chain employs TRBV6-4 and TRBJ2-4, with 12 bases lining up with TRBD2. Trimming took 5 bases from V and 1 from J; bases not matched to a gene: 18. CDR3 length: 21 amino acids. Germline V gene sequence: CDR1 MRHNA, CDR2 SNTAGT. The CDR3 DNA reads TGTGCCAGCAGTCCTCTTAGCCCGGGACTAGCGGGCACTCACGCCAAAAACATTCAGTACTTC. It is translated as CASSPLSPGLAGTHAKNIQYF.

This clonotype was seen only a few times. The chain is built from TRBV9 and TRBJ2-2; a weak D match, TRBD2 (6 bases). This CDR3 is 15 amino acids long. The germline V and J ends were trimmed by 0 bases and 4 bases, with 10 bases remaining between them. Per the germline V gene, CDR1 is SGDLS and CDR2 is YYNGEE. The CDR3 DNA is TGTGCCAGCAGCGTAGGGGACTGGATCACCGGGGAGCTGTTTTTT. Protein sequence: CASSVGDWITGELFF.

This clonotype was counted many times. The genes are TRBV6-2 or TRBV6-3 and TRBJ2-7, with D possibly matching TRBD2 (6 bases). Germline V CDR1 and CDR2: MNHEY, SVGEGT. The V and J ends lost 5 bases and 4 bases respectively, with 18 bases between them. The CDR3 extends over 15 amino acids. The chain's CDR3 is CASSRTMEGLYEQYF. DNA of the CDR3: TGTGCCAGCAGTAGGACCATGGAGGGGCTTTACGAGCAGTACTTC.

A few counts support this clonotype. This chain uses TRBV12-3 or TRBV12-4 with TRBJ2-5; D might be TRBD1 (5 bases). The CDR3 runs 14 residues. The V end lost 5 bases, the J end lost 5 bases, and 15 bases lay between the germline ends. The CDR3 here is CASSPAGLGETQYF. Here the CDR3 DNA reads TGTGCCAGCAGTCCCGCAGGGCTTGGGGAGACCCAGTACTTC.

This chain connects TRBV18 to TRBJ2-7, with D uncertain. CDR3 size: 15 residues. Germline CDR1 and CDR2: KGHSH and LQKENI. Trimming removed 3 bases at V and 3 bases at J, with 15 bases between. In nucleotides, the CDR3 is TGTGCCAGCTCACCGGCCGGGCCTACTTTCTACGAGCAGTACTTC. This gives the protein CASSPAGPTFYEQYF.

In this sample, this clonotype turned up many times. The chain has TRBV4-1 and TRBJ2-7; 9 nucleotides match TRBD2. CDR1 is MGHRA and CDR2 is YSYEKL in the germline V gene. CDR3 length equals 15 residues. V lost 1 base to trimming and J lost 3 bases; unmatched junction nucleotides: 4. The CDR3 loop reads CASSQVSGGNYEQYF. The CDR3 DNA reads TGCGCCAGCAGCCAAGTTAGCGGGGGCAACTACGAGCAGTACTTC.

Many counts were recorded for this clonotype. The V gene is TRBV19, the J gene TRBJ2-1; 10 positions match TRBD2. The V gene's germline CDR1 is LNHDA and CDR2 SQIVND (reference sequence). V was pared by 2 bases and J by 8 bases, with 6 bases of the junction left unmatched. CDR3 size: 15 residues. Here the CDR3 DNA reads TGTGCCAGTAGTATACCTAGCGGGAGAAACCATGAGCAGTTCTTC. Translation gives CASSIPSGRNHEQFF.

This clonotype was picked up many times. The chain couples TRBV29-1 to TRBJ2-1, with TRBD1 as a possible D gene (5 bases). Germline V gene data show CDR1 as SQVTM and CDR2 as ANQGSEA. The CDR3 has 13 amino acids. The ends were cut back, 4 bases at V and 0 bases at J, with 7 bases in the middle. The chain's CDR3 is CSVVGDSYNEQFF. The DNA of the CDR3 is TGCAGCGTTGTAGGGGACTCCTACAATGAGCAGTTCTTC.

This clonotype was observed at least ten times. CDR3 sequence: CASSQDRQGGYGYTF. CDR3 bases: TGCGCCAGCAGCCAAGACCGACAGGGGGGCTATGGCTACACCTTC. The rearrangement links TRBV4-3 to TRBJ1-2, with TRBD1 matching over 9 bases. After removal of 0 bases from V and 4 bases from J, the junction contained 3 bases not matched to a gene. Germline assignment: CDR1 LGHNA and CDR2 YSLEER. The CDR3 consists of 15 residues.

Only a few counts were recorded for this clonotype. CDR3 in DNA: TGTGCCAGCAGCCTCTGGGCCTTCACAGATACGCAGTATTTT. This codes for CASSLWAFTDTQYF. The J gene is TRBJ2-3, the V gene TRBV3-1, with no clear D. This CDR3 is 14 amino acids long. Germline V gene data show CDR1 as LGHDT and CDR2 as YNNKEL (reference sequence). The ends were cut back, 4 bases at V and 2 bases at J, with 10 bases in the middle.

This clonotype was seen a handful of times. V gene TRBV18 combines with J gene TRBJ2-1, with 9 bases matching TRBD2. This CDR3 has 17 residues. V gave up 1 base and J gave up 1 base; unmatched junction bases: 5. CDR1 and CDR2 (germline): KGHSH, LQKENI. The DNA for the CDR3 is TGTGCCAGCTCACCACGGTACGCGGGGGGGTCCTACAATGAGCAGTTCTTC. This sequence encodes CASSPRYAGGSYNEQFF.

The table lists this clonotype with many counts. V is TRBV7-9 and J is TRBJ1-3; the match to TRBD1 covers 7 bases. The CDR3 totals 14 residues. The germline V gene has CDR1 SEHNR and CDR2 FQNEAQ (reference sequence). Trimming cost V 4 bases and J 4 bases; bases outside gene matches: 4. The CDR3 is CASSSTGFGNTIYF. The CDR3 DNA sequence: TGTGCCAGCAGCTCGACAGGGTTCGGAAACACCATATATTTT.

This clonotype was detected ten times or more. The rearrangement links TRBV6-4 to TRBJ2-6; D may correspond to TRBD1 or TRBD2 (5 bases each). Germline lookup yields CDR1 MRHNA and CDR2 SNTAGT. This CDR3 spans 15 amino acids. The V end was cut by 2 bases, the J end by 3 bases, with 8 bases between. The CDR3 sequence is CASSDRGVGANVLTF. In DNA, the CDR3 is TGTGCCAGCAGTGACAGAGGGGTTGGGGCCAACGTCCTGACTTTC.

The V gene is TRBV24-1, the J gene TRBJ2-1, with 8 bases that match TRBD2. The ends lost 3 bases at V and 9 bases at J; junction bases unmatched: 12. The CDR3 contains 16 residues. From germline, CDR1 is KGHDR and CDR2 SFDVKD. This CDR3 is CATSDQQAGAPGEQFF. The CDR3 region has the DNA TGTGCCACCAGTGATCAACAAGCGGGGGCGCCGGGTGAGCAGTTCTTC.

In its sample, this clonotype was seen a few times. CDR3 in DNA: TGCGCCAGCAGCTTGGTGGGGGCCGACGAGCAGTACTTC. It is translated as CASSLVGADEQYF. V and J are TRBV5-1 and TRBJ2-7; weak D call: TRBD1 (6 bases). There are 13 residues in the CDR3. The V end lost 0 bases, the J end lost 5 bases, and 9 bases lay between the germline ends. Germline V gives CDR1 SGHRS, CDR2 YFSETQ.

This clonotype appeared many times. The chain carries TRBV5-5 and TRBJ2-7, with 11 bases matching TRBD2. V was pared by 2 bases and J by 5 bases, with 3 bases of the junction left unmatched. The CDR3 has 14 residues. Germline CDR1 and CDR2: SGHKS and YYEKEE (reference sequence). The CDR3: CASSFSGRANEQYF. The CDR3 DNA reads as TGTGCCAGCAGCTTTAGCGGGAGGGCCAACGAGCAGTACTTC.